The 4 T cell receptor beta chains reported below all come from one sample, sequenced in a study of PD-1 blockade in classical Hodgkin lymphoma. As for time point: newly diagnosed, previously untreated cHL patient sample. CD4+ T cells were purified from thawed PBMCs by negative selection. Profiling relied on immunoSEQ multiplex PCR, and the TCRdb table lists in-frame clones only, not all of them. This sample has 15,000 to 20,000 clones; approximately 92% occur once, and the top ten carry about 0.53%. Sequenced material: CD4+ T cells from blood. These receptor sequences come from a human donor with classical Hodgkin lymphoma.

This clone was seen once. In DNA form, the CDR3 reads TGCAGCGTTGCGGGCAGCTCTAGCACAGATACGCAGTATTTT. Translating gives CSVAGSSSTDTQYF. The rearrangement links TRBV29-1 to TRBJ2-3, with D uncertain. Germline-derived CDR1 and CDR2 are SQVTM and ANQGSEA. V was cut by 4 bases and J by 0 bases, with 11 bases left in between. The CDR3 sequence is 14 residues long.

The CDR3, as DNA: TGTGCCAGCAGCTTTAGAGGGCCGAACACCGGGGAGCTGTTTTTT. Protein sequence: CASSFRGPNTGELFF. The rearrangement joins TRBV7-9 to TRBJ2-2; D might be TRBD2 (5 bases). V dropped 3 bases and J dropped 0 bases, with 8 bases sitting between them. This CDR3 spans 15 amino acids. The germline gives CDR1 SEHNR, CDR2 FQNEAQ (reference sequence).

This chain joins TRBV15 and TRBJ2-1, with 12 bases aligning to TRBD2. The CDR3 covers 17 residues. CDR1 is LNHNV, CDR2 YYDKDF, per germline (reference sequence). J was trimmed by 4 bases and V by 5 bases; bases with no gene match: 9. CDR3 sequence (DNA): TGTGCCACCAGCGGACGGATACTAGCGGGGGGTTACAATGAGCAGTTCTTC. Translation: CATSGRILAGGYNEQFF.

The J gene is TRBJ1-6, the V gene TRBV18; D not resolved. V lost 0 bases to trimming and J lost 10 bases, with 10 bases between them. The CDR3 extends over 14 amino acids. Germline V gives CDR1 KGHSH, CDR2 LQKENI. CDR3 region: CASSPPREGSPLHF. CDR3 in DNA: TGTGCCAGCTCACCACCGCGGGAGGGATCACCCCTCCACTTT.